Sequencing of this T cell receptor (beta chain) was carried out in a study of CD8 T cells in Susac syndrome. TCR beta sequencing covered blood CD8+ and CD4+ T cells. After extraction with the RNeasy kit, roughly 0.45 to 1 ug of the RNA was reverse transcribed using random hexamers. Amplification of TCR beta CDR3 spanned 54 Vbeta and 13 Jbeta via immunoSEQ multiplex PCR. One entry per CDR3 protein results from TCRdb running MiXCR on the immunoSEQ multiplex PCR reads. Among 250,000 or so distinct CDR3 sequences listed, around 93% were seen once. Germline V CDR1 and CDR2: LNHDA, SQIVND (reference sequence). The length of the CDR3 is 19 residues. V lost 5 bases, J lost 5 bases, and 28 bases lay in between.

The chain recombines TRBV19 with TRBJ1-5, with D unclear. The source is a human donor with multiple sclerosis. Sequenced material: CD4+ T cells from PBMCs. The CDR3 loop is CASSAPEPTLTSRDQPQHF. CDR3 DNA: TGTGCCAGTAGTGCCCCGGAACCGACCTTAACCTCGCGGGATCAGCCCCAGCATTTT.